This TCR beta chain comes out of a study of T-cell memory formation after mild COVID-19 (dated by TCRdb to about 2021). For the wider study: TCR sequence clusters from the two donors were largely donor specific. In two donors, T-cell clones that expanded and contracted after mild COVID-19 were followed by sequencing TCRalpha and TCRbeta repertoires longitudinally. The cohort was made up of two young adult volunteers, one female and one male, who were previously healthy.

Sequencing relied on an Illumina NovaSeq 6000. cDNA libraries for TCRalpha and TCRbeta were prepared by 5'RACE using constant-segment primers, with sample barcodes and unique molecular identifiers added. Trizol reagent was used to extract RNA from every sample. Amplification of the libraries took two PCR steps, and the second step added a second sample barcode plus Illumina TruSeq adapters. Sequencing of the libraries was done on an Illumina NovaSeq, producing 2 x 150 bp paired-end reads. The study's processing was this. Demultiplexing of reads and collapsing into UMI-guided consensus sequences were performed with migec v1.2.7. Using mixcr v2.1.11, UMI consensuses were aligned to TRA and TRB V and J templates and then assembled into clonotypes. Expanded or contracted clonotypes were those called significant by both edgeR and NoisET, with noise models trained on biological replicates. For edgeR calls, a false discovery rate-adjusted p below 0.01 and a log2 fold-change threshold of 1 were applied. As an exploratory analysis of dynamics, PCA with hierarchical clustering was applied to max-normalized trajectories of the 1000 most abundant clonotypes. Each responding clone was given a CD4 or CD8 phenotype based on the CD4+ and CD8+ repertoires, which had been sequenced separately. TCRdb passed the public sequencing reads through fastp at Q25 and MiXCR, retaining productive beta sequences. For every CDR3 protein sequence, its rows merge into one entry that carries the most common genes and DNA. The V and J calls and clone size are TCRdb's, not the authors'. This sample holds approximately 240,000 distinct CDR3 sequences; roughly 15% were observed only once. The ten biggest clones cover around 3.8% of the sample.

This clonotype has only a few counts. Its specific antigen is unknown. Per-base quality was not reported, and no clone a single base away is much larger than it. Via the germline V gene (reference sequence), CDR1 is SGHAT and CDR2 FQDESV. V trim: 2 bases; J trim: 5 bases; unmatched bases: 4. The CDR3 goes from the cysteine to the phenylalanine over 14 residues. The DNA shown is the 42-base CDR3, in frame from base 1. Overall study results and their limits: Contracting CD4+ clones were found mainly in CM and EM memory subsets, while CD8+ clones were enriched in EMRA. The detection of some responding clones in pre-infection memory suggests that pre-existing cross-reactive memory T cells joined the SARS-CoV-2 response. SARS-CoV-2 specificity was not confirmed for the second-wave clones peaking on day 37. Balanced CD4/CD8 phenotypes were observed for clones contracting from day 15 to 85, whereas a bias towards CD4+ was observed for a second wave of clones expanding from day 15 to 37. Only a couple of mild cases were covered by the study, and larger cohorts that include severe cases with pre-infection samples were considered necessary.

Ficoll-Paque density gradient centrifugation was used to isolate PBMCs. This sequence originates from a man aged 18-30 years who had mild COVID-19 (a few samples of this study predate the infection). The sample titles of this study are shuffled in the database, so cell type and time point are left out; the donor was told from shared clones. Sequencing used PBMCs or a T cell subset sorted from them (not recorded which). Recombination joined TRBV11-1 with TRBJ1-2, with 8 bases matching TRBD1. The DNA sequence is TGTGCCAGCAGCTTAACGCAGGGGGCATATGGCTACACCTTC. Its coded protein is CASSLTQGAYGYTF.